This TCR beta chain was sequenced for a study of blood T cell repertoires in COVID-19. The V and J ends lost 1 base and 4 bases respectively, with 10 bases between them. The CDR3 extends over 14 amino acids. The germline gives CDR1 SGDLS, CDR2 YYNGEE. This clone has a handful of counts. TCRdb's table, derived via immunoSEQ multiplex PCR, lists solely in-frame clones and lacks some. The table has under 300,000 clones, roughly 87% seen once. This clonotype originated in a woman in her thirties with acute or convalescent COVID-19. Specimen: peripheral blood. This sequence joins TRBV9 and TRBJ2-3, with a tentative D call TRBD1 (5 bases). CDR3 loop: CASSVQQGSDTQYF. The CDR3, as DNA: TGTGCCAGCAGCGTACAGCAGGGTTCAGATACGCAGTATTTT.